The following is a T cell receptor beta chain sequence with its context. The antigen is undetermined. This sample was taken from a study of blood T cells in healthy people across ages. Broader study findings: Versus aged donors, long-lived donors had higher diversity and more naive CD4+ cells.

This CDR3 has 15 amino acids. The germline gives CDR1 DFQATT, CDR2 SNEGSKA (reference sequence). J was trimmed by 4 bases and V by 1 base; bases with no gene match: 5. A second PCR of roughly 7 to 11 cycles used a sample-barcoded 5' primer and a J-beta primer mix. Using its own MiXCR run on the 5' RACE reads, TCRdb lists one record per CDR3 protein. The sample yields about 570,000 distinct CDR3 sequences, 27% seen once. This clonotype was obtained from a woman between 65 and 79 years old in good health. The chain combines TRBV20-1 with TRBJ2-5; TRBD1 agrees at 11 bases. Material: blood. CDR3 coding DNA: TGCAGTGCTAGAGCCAGGACAGGGGGCAGAGAGACCCAGTACTTC. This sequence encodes CSARARTGGRETQYF.